This record looks at one TCR beta chain sequence and its context. Its cognate antigen is unknown. The treatment is: around 19 received Ad26.COV2.S at low or high dose, single or two shots; a few received placebo; per-sample allocation not given. Specimens were obtained on day 63 following the first vaccine or placebo injection. Wuhan-strain spike was delivered by a replication-incompetent Ad26 vector. The protocol was immunoSEQ multiplex PCR, while the TCRdb copy is restricted to in-frame clones and leaves out a portion. The sample lists roughly 420,000 clones; more than 75% were seen once. The data were taken from a study of Ad26.COV2.S vaccination and SARS-CoV-2 variants. Background on the study: The study gave Ad26.COV2.S intramuscularly, once or twice 56 days apart. Study-level results: Substantial post-vaccination breadth of spike-specific CD8+ and CD4+ T cell responses was reported. Vaccine recipients surpassed placebo recipients in spike-specific TCR breadth.

Germline V CDR1 and CDR2: SGDLS, YYNGEE. V lost 2 bases, J lost 1 base, and 6 bases lay in between. The CDR3 consists of 14 residues. The V gene is TRBV9, the J gene TRBJ1-4, with D uncertain. This sequence was found in a person between 18 and 65 years old who received the Ad26.COV2.S COVID-19 vaccine or a placebo. Sequences were derived from peripheral blood, sampled in a trial of Ad26.COV2.S vaccine versus placebo. CDR3 in amino acids: CASSVSLTNEKLFF. CDR3 sequence (DNA): TGTGCCAGCAGCGTCTCATTAACTAATGAAAAACTGTTTTTT.